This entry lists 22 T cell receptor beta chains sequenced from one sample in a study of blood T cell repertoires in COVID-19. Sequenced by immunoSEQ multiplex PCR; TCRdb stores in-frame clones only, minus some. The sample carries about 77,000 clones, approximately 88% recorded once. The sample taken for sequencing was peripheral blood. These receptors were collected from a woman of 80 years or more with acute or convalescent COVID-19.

CDR3 in amino acids: CASRSRAANTEAFF. Here the CDR3 DNA reads TGTGCCAGCAGGTCCCGAGCCGCGAACACTGAAGCTTTCTTT. V usage is TRBV6-5 and J usage is TRBJ1-1; D not resolved. V gave up 6 bases and J gave up 1 base, with 12 bases separating them. This CDR3 is built from 14 residues. Germline lookup yields CDR1 MNHEY and CDR2 SVGAGI.

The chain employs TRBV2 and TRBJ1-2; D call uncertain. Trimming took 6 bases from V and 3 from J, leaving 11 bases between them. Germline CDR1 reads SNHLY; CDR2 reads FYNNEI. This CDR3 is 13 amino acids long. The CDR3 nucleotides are TGTGCCAGCAGAGGCTCGGGTCACTATGGCTACACCTTC. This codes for CASRGSGHYGYTF.

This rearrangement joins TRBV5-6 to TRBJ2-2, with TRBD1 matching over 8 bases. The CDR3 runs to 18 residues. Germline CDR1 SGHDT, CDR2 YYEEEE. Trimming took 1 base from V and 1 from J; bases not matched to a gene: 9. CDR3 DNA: TGTGCCAGCAGCTTGCCCAGGGGGCGCTTAGGGAACACCGGGGAGCTGTTTTTT. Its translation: CASSLPRGRLGNTGELFF.

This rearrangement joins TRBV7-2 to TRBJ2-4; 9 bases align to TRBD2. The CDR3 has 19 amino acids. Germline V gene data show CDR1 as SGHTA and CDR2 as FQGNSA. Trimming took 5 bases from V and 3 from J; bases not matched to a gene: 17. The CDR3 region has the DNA TGTGCCAGCAGCACTACGGGTAGCGGGGGTTTCCGATTCAAAAACATTCAGTACTTC. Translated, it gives CASSTTGSGGFRFKNIQYF.

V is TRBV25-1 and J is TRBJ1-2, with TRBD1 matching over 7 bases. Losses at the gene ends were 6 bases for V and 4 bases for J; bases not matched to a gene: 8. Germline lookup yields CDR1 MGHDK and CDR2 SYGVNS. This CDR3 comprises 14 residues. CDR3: CASRGDRSSYGYTF. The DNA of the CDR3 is TGTGCCAGCAGGGGGGACAGAAGTTCCTATGGCTACACCTTC.

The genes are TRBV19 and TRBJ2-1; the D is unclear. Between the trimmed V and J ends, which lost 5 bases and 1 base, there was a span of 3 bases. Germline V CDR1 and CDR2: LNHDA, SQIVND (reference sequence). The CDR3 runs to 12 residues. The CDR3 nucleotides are TGTGCCAGTAGTCTATCCTACAATGAGCAGTTCTTC. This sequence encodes CASSLSYNEQFF.

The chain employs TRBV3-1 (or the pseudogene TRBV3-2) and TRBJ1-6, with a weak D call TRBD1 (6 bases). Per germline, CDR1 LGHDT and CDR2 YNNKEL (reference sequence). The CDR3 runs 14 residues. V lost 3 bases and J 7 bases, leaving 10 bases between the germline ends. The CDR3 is CASSHLGQNSPLHF. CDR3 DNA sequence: TGTGCCAGCAGCCATCTAGGACAGAATTCACCCCTCCACTTT.

The CDR3 reads CASSRAVQETQYF. The DNA of the CDR3 is TGTGCCAGCAGCCGAGCGGTACAAGAGACCCAGTACTTC. The chain recombines TRBV11-2 with TRBJ2-5; possible D gene TRBD2, 5 bases. The CDR3 spans 13 residues. Trimming removed 5 bases from V and 2 bases from J, with 9 bases in between. Germline V gene data show CDR1 as SGHAT and CDR2 as FQNNGV.

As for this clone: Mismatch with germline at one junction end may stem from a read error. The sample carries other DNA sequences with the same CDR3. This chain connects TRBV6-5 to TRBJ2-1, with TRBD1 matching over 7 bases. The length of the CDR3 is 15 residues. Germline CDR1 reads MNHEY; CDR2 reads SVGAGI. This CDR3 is CASSYSTQGSGEQFF. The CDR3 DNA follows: TGTGCCAGCAGTTACTCGACACAGGGGTCCGGTGAGCAATTCTTC.

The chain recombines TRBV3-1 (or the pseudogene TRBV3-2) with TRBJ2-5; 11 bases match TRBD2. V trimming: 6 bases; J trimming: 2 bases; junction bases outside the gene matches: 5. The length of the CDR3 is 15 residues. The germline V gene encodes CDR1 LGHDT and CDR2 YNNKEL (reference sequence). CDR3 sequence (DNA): TGTGCCAGCAGGCGCGGGACTAGCGGACAAGAGACCCAGTACTTC. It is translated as CASRRGTSGQETQYF.

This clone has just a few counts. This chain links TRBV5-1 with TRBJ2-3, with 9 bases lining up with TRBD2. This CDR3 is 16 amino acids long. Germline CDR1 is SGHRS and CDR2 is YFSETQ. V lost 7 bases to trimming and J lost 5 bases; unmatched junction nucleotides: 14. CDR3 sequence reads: CASDSSGAGGQDTQYF. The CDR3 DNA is TGCGCCAGCGACTCTTCAGGAGCGGGAGGCCAAGATACGCAGTATTTT.

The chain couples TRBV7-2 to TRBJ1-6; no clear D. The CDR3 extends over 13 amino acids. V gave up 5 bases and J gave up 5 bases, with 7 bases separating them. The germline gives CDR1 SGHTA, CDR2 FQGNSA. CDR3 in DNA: TGTGCCAGCAGCCGACGGGATAATTCACCCCTCCACTTT. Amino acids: CASSRRDNSPLHF.

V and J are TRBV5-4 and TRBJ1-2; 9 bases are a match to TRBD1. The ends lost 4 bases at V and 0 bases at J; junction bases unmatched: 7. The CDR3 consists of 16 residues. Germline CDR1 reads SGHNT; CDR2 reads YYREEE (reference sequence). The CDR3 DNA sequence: TGTGCCAGCAGCCATCCGGGACAGGGCACTAACTATGGCTACACCTTC. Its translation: CASSHPGQGTNYGYTF.

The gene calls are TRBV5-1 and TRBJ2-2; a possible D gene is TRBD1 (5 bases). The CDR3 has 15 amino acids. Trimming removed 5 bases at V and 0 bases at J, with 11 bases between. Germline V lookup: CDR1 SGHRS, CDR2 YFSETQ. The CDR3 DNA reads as TGCGCCAGCAGGGGGCCAGGTACGAACACCGGGGAGCTGTTTTTT. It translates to CASRGPGTNTGELFF. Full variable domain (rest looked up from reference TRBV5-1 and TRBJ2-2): KAGVTQTPRYLIKTRGQQVTLSCSPISGHRSVSWYQQTPGQGLQFLFEYFSETQRNKGNFPGRFSGRQFSNSRSEMNVSTLELGDSALYLCASRGPGTNTGELFFGEGSRLTVL.

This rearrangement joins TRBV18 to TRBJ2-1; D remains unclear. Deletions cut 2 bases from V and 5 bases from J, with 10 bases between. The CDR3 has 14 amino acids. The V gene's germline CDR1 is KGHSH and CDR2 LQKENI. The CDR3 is CASSPALDNNEQFF. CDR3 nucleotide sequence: TGTGCCAGCTCACCAGCGCTAGATAACAATGAGCAGTTCTTC.

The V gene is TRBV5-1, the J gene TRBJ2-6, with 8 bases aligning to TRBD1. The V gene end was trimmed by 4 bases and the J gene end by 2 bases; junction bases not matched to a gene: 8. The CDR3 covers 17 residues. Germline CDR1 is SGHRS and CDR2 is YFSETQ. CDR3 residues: CASSPGTGGTGANVLTF. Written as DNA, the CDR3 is TGCGCCAGCAGCCCTGGGACAGGAGGTACTGGGGCCAACGTCCTGACTTTC.

The CDR3 DNA reads as TGTGCCAGCAGCTTAGGAGGGAATAGCAATCAGCCCCAGCATTTT. This encodes CASSLGGNSNQPQHF. This rearrangement joins TRBV7-2 to TRBJ1-5, with no clear D. From germline, CDR1 is SGHTA and CDR2 FQGNSA. The CDR3 has 15 amino acids. The V end was cut by 1 base, the J end by 0 bases, with 7 bases between. Combining the CDR3 with reference TRBV7-2 and TRBJ1-5 gives the whole variable domain GAGVSQSPSNKVTEKGKDVELRCDPISGHTALYWYRQSLGQGLEFLIYFQGNSAPDKSGLPSDRFSAERTGGSVSTLTIQRTQQEDSAVYLCASSLGGNSNQPQHFGDGTRLSIL.

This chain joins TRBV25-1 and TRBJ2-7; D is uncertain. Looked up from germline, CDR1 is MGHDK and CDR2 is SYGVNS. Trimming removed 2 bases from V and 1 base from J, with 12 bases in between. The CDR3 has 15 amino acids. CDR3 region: CASSEPGYRSYEQYF. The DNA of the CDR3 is TGTGCCAGCAGTGAACCCGGGTATAGGTCCTACGAGCAGTACTTC.

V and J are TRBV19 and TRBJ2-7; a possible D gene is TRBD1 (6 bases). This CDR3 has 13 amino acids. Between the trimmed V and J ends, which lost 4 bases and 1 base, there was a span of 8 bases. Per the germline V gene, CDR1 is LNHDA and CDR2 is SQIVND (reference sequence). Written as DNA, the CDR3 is TGTGCCAGTAGTAGAGACAGGTCCTACGAGCAGTACTTC. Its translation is CASSRDRSYEQYF.

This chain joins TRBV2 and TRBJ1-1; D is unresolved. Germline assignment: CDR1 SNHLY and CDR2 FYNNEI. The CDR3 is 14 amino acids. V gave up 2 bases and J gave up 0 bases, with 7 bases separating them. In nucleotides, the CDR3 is TGTGCCAGCAGTGAACGAGACATGAACACTGAAGCTTTCTTT. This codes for CASSERDMNTEAFF. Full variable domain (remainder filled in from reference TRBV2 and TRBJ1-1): EPEVTQTPSHQVTQMGQEVILRCVPISNHLYFYWYRQILGQKVEFLVSFYNNEISEKSEIFDDQFSVERPDGSNFTLKIRSTKLEDSAMYFCASSERDMNTEAFFGQGTRLTVV.

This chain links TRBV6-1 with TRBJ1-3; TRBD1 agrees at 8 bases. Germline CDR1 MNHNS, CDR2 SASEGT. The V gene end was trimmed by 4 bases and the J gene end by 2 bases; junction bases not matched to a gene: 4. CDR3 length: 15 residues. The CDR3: CASSGATGAGNTIYF. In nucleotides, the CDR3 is TGTGCCAGCAGTGGAGCGACAGGGGCTGGAAACACCATATATTTT.

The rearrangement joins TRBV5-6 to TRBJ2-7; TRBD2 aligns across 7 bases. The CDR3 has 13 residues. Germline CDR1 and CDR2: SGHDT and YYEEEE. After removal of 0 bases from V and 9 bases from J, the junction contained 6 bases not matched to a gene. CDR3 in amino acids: CASSLGGGIGQYF. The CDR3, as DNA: TGTGCCAGCAGCTTGGGGGGAGGGATCGGGCAGTACTTC.